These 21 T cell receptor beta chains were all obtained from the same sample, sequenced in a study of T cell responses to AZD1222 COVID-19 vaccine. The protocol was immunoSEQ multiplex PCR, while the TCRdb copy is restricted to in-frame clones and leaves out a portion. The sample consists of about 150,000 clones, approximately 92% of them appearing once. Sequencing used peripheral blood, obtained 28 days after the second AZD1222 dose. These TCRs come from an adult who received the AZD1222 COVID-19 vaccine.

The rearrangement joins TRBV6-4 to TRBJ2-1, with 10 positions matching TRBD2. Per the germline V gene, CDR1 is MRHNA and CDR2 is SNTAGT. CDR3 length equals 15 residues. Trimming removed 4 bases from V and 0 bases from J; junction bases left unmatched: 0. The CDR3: CASSASGSSYNEQFF. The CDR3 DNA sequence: TGTGCCAGCAGTGCTAGCGGGAGCTCCTACAATGAGCAGTTCTTC.

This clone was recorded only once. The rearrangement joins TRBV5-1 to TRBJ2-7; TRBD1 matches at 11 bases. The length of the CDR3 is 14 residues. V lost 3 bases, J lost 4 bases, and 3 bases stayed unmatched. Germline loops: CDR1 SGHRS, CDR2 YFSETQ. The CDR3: CASSSDRGLYEQYF. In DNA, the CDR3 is TGCGCCAGCAGCTCGGACAGGGGGCTATACGAGCAGTACTTC.

The CDR3 coding sequence is TGCGCCAGTAGGACTAGCGTCTACGAGCAGTACTTC. Residues: CASRTSVYEQYF. The chain is built from TRBV10-1 and TRBJ2-7; 9 bases align to TRBD2. Germline V gene data show CDR1 as WNHNN and CDR2 as SYGVQD (reference sequence). The CDR3 spans 12 residues. Losses at the gene ends were 9 bases for V and 3 bases for J; bases not matched to a gene: 3.

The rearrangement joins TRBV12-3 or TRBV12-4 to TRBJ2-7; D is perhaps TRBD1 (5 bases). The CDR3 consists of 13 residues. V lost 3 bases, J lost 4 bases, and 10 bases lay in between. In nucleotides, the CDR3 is TGTGCCAGCAGTTTTAGTAGGGGATACGAGCAGTACTTC. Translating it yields CASSFSRGYEQYF.

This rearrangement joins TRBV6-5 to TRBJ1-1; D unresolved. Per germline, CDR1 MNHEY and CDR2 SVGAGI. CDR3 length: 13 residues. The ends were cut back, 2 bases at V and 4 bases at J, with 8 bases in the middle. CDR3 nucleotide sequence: TGTGCCAGCAGTTACGTCCTGGGCACTGAAGCTTTCTTT. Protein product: CASSYVLGTEAFF.

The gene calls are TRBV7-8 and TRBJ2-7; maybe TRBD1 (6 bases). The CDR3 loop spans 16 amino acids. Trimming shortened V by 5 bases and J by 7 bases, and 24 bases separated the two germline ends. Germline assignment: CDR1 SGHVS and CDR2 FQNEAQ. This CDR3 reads CASSLGWAGEMGEQYF. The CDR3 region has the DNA TGTGCCAGCAGCCTGGGGTGGGCAGGGGAAATGGGGGAGCAGTACTTC. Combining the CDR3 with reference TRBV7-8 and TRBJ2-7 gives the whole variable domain GAGVSQSPRYKVAKRGQDVALRCDPISGHVSLFWYQQALGQGPEFLTYFQNEAQLDKSGLPSDRFFAERPEGSVSTLKIQRTQQEDSAVYLCASSLGWAGEMGEQYFGPGTRLTVT.

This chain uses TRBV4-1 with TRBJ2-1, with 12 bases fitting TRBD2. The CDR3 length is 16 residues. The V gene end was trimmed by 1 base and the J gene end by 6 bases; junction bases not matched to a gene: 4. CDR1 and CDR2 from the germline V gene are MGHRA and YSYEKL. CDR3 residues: CASSQATSGSVNEQFF. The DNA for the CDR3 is TGCGCCAGCAGCCAAGCGACTAGCGGGAGTGTCAATGAGCAGTTCTTC.

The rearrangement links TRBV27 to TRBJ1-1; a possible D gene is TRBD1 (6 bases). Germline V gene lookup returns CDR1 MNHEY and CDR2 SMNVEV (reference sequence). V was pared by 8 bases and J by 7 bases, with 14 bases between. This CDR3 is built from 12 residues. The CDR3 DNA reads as TGTGCCAGCCTCCCCCAAGGGGGTGAAGCTTTCTTT. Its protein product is CASLPQGGEAFF.

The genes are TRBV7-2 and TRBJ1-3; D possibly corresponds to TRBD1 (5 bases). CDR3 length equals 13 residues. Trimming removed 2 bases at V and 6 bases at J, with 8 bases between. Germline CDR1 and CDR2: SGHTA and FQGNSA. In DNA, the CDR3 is TGTGCCAGCAGCTTAACGACAGCAAACACCATATATTTT. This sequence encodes CASSLTTANTIYF.

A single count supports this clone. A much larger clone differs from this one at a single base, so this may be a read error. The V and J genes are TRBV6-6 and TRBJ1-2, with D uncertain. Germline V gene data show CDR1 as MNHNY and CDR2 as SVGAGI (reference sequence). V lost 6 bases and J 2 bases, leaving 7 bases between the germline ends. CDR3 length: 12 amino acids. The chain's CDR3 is CASSRDNYGYTF. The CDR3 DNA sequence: TGTGCCAGCAGCCGAGACAACTATGGCTACACCTTC.

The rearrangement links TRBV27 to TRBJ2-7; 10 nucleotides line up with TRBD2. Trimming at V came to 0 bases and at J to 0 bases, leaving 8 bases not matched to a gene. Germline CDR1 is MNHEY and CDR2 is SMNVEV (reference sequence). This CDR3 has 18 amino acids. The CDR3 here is CASSLSLLAGGSSYEQYF. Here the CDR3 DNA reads TGTGCCAGCAGTTTATCTCTCTTAGCGGGAGGTAGCTCCTACGAGCAGTACTTC.

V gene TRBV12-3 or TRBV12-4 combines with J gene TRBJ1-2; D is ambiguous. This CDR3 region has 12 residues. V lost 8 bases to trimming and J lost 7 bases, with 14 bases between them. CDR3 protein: CASCAPAGGYTF. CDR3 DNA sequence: TGTGCCAGCTGTGCCCCGGCAGGTGGCTACACCTTC.

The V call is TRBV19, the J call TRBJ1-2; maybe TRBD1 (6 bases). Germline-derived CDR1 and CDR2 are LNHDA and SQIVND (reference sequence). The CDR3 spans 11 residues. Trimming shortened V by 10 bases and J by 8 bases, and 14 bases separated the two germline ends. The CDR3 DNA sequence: TGTGCCACTGGACAGTCATTCGGCTACACCTTC. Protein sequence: CATGQSFGYTF.

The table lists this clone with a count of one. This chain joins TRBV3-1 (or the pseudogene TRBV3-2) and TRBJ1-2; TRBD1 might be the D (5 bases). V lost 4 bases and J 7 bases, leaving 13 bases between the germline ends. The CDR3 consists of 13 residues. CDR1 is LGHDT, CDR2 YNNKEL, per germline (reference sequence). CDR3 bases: TGTGCCAGCAGCCCCATTGCCGGGACTGGCTACACCTTC. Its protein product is CASSPIAGTGYTF.

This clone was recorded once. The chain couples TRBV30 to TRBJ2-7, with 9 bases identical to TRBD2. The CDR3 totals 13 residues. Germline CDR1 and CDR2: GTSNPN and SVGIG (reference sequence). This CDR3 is CAFQAGGPYEQYF. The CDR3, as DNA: TGTGCATTTCAAGCGGGGGGCCCCTACGAGCAGTACTTC.

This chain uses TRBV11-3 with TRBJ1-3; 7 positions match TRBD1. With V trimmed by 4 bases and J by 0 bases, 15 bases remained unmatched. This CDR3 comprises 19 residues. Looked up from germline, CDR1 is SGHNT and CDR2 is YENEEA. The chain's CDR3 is CASSSTPLTGINSGNTIYF. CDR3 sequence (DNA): TGTGCCAGCAGCTCCACCCCTCTGACAGGGATAAACTCTGGAAACACCATATATTTT.

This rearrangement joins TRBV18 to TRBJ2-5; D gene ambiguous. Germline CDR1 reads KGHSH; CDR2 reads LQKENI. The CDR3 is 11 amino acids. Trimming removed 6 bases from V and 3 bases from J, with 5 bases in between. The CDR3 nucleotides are TGTGCCAGCTCGCCCAAAGAGACCCAGTACTTC. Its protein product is CASSPKETQYF.

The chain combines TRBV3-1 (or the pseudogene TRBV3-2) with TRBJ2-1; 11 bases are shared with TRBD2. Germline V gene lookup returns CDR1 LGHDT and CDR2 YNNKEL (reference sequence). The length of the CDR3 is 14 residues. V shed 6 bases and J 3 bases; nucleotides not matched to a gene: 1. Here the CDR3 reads CASRGLADYNEQFF. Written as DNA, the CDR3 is TGTGCCAGCAGGGGACTAGCGGACTACAATGAGCAGTTCTTC.

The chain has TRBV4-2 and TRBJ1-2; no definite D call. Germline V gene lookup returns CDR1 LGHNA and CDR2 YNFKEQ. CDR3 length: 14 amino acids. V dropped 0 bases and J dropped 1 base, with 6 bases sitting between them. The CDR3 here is CASSQESINYGYTF. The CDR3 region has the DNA TGTGCCAGCAGCCAAGAAAGTATTAACTATGGCTACACCTTC.

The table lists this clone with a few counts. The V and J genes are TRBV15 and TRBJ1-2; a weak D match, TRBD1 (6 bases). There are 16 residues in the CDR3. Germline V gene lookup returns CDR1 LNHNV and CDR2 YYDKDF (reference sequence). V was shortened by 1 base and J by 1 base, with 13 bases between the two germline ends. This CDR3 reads CATSRADRLLNYGYTF. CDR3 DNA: TGTGCCACCAGCAGAGCCGACAGGCTCCTTAACTATGGCTACACCTTC. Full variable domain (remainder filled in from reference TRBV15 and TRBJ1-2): DAMVIQNPRYQVTQFGKPVTLSCSQTLNHNVMYWYQQKSSQAPKLLFHYYDKDFNNEADTPDNFQSRRPNTSFCFLDIRSPGLGDTAMYLCATSRADRLLNYGYTFGSGTRLTVV.

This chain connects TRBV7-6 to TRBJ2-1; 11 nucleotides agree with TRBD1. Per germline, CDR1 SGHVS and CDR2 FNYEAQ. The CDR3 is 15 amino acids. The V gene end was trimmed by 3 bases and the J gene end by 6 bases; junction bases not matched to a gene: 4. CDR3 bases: TGTGCCAGCAGCTTTTCCGGGACAGGGGGCAATGAGCAGTTCTTC. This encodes CASSFSGTGGNEQFF. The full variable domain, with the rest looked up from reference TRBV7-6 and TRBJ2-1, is GAGVSQSPRYKVTKRGQDVALRCDPISGHVSLYWYRQALGQGPEFLTYFNYEAQQDKSGLPNDRFSAERPEGSISTLTIQRTEQRDSAMYRCASSFSGTGGNEQFFGPGTRLTVL.